The T cell receptor (beta chain) described here comes from a study of cytomegalovirus exposure and HLA in healthy donors. The length of the CDR3 is 14 residues. The study ran its PCR with 60 Vbeta and 13 Jbeta primers. Sequencing used immunoSEQ multiplex PCR; TCRdb keeps in-frame clones, though not all of them. The sample lists 200,000 to 250,000 clones, roughly 90% occurring once. The chain employs TRBV21-1 and TRBJ1-6; the D call of TRBD1 is as the table states it, not checked on the DNA. TRBV21-1 is assigned pseudogene status. Sequencing used PBMCs. The sequence was collected from a woman aged 18-29 years in good health and CMV-seronegative. DNA of the CDR3: TGTGCCAGCAGCAAGGGGGGGACAGGTTCACCCCTCCACTTT. This encodes CASSKGGTGSPLHF.